The sequence of this T cell receptor beta chain was determined in a study of cytomegalovirus exposure and HLA in healthy donors. At the level of the study: Of roughly 400 genotyped donors, more than 75% grouped in the Caucasian-associated ancestry cluster.

The length of the CDR3 is 16 residues. Germline V gene sequence: CDR1 SGHVS, CDR2 FNYEAQ. V shed 4 bases and J shed 6 bases, with 20 bases lying between them. The sample holds a few counts of this clone. Its specificity is not known. PCR primers comprised 60 Vbeta and 13 Jbeta primers. Sequencing was performed with immunoSEQ multiplex PCR; in TCRdb, only in-frame clones are kept and a portion is missing. The table lists around 130,000 clones, 70% to 85% of them singletons, with about 2.5% in the top ten. Findings and caveats of the study: The study labeled about 160 TCR beta chains cytomegalovirus-associated. Researchers had no immune exposure information except CMV serostatus available. The classifier, whose performance was assessed in both the original and validation cohorts, reportedly diagnosed cytomegalovirus status with high specificity and sensitivity.

The receptor was isolated from a boy between 2 and 10 years old in good health and CMV-seronegative. The chain joins TRBV7-6 to TRBJ2-3; maybe TRBD2 (6 bases). The specimen was PBMCs. CDR3 nucleotide sequence: TGTGCCAGCAGCTCCGTACCGGGAGAAGGTCGGGATACGCAGTATTTT. As protein: CASSSVPGEGRDTQYF.